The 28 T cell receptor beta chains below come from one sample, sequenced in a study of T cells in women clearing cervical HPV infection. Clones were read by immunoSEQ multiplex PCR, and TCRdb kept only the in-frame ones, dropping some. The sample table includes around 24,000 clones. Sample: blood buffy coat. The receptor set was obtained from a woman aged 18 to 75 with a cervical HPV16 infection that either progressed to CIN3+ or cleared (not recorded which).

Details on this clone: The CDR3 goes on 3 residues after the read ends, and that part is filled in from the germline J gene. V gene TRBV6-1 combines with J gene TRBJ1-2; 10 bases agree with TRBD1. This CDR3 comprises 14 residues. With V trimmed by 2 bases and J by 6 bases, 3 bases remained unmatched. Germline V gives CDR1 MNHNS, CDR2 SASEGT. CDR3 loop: CASSERTGGDGYTF. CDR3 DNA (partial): TGTGCCAGCAGTGAAAGGACAGGGGGGGATGGC.

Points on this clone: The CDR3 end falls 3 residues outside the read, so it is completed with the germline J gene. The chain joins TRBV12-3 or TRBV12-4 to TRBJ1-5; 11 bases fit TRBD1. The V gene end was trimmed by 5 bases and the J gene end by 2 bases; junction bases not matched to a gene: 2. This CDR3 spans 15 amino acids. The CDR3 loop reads CASSLGQGGNQPQHF. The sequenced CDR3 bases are TGTGCCAGCAGTCTGGGACAGGGGGGCAATCAGCCC.

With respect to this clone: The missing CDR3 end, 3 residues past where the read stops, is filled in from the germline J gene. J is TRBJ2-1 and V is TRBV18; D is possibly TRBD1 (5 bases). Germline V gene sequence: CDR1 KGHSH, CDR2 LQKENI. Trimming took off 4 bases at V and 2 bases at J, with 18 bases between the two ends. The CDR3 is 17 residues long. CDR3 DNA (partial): TGTGCCAGCTCACGCGGAGACAGTCTCCTACCCTACAATGAG. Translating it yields CASSRGDSLLPYNE. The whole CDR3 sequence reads CASSRGDSLLPYNEQFF.

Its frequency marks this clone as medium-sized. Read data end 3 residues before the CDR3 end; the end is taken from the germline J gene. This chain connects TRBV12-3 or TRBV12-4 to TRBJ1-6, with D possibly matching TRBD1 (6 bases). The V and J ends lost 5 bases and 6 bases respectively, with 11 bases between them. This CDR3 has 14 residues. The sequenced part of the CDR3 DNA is TGTGCCAGCAGTCGGACAGAATTTAATTCACCC. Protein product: CASSRTEFNSP. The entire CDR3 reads CASSRTEFNSPLHF.

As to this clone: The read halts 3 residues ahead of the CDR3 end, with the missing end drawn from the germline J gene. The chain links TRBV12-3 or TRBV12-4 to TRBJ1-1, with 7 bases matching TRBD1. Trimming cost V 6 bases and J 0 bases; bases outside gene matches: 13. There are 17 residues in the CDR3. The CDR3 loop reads CASSPPGLTGLNTEAFF. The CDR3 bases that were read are TGTGCCAGCAGCCCCCCCGGTTTGACAGGGCTGAACACTGAA.

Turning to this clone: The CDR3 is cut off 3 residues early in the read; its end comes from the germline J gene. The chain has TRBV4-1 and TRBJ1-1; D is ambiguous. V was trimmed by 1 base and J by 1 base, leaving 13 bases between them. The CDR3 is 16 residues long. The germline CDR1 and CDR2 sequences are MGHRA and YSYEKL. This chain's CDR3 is CASSQGAGRTNTEAFF. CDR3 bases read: TGCGCCAGCAGCCAAGGGGCGGGGAGGACGAACACTGAA.

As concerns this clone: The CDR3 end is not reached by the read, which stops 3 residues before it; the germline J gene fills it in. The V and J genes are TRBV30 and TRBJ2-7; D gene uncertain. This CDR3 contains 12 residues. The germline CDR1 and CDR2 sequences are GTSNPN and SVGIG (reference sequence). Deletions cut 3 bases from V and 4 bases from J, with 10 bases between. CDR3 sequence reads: CAWSGSAYEQYF. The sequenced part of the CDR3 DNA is TGTGCCTGGAGCGGGTCGGCTTACGAG.

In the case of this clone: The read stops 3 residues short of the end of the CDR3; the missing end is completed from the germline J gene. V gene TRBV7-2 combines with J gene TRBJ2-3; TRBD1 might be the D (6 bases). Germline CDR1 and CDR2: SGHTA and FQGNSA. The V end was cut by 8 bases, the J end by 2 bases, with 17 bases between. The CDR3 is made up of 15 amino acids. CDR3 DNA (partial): TGTGCCAGCGGCCGCTCAGGGGTGGACACAGATACG. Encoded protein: CASGRSGVDTDT. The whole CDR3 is CASGRSGVDTDTQYF.

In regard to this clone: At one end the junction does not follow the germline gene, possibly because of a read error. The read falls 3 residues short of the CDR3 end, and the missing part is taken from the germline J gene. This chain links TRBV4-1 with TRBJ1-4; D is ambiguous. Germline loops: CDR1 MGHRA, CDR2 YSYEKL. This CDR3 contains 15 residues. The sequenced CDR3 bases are TGCACCAGCAGCAAAAGACATATAACTAATGAAAAA. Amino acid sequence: CTSSKRHITNEK. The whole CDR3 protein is CTSSKRHITNEKLFF.

Incomplete CDR3 DNA: TGCAGTGCTAGGGCCGAACTTAGCAATCAGCCG. Its translation: CSARAELSNQP. The whole CDR3 reads CSARAELSNQPQYF. V usage is TRBV20-1 and J usage is TRBJ2-3; D gene uncertain. The read falls 3 residues short of the CDR3 end, and the missing part is taken from the germline J gene. CDR1 is DFQATT, CDR2 SNEGSKA, per germline (reference sequence). CDR3 length: 14 amino acids.

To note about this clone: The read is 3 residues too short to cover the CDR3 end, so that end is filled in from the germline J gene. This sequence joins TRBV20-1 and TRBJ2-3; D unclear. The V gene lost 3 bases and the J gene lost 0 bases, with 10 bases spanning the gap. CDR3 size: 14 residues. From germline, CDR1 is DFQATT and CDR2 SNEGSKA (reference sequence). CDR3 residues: CSASLTSSTDTQYF. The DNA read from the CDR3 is TGCAGTGCTAGTCTGACTTCAAGCACAGATACG.

CDR3 in amino acids: CSAPAGYNQPQHF. CDR3 DNA, as far as it was read: TGCAGTGCTCCCGCGGGGTACAATCAGCCC. This chain uses TRBV20-1 with TRBJ1-5; D call uncertain. The read stops 3 residues short of the end of the CDR3; the missing end is completed from the germline J gene. The length of the CDR3 is 13 residues. Germline CDR1 DFQATT, CDR2 SNEGSKA (reference sequence). The ends were cut back, 5 bases at V and 3 bases at J, with 11 bases in the middle.

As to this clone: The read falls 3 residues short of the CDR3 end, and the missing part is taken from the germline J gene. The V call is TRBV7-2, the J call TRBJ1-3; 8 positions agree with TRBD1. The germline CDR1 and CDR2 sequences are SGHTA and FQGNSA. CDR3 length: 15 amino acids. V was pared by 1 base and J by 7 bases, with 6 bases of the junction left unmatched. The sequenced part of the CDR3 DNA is TGTGCCAGCAGCTTAGTTCAGGGGGCAGGGAACACC. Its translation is CASSLVQGAGNT. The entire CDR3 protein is CASSLVQGAGNTIYF.

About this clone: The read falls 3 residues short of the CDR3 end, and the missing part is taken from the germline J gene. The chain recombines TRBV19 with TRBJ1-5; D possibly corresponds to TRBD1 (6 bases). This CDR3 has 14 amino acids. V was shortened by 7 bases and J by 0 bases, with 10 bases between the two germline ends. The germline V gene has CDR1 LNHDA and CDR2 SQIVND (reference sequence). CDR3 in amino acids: CASNYRDSNQPQHF. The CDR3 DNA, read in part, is TGTGCCAGTAATTACAGGGATAGCAATCAGCCC.

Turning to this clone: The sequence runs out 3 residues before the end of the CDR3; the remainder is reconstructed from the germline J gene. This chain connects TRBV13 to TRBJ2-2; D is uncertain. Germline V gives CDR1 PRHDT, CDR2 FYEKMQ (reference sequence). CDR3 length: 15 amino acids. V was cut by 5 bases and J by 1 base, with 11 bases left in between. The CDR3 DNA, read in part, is TGTGCCAGCAGCGAAGTAACCGGGAACACCGGGGAG. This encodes CASSEVTGNTGE. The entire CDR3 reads CASSEVTGNTGELFF.

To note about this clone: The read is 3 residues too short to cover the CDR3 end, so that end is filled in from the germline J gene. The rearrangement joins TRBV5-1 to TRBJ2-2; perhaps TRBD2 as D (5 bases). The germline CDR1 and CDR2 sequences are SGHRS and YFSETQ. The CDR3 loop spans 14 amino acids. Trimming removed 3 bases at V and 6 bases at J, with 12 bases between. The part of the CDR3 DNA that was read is TGCGCCAGCAGCTCCCTAACTAGTCCCGGGGAG. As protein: CASSSLTSPGE. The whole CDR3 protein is CASSSLTSPGELFF.

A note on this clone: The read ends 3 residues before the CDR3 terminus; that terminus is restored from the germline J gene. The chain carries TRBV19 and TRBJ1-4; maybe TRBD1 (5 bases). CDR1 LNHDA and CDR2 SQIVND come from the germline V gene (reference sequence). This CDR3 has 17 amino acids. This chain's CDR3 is CASRTSGRSLGPNVLFF. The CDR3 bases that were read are TGTGCCAGTAGGACTAGCGGGCGCTCTCTGGGGCCCAACGTA.

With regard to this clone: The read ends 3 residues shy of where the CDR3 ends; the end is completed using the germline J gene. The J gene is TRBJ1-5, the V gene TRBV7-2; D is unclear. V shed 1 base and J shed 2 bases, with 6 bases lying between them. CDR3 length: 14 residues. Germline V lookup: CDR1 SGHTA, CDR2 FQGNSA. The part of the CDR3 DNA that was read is TGTGCCAGCAGCTTAGACATTCGCAATCAGCCC. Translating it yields CASSLDIRNQP. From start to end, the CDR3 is CASSLDIRNQPQHF.

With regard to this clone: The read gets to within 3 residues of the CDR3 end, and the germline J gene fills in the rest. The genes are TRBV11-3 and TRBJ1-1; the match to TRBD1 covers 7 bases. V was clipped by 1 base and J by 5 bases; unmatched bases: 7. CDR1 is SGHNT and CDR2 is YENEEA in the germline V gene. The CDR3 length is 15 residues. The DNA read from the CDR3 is TGTGCCAGCAGCTTAGGCAGGGGGTCAGATACTGAA. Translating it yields CASSLGRGSDTE. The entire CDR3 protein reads CASSLGRGSDTEAFF.

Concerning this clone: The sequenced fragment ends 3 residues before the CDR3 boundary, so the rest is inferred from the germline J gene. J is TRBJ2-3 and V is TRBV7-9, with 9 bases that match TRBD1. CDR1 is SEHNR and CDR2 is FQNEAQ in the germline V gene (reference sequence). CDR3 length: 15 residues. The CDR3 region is CASSSPTGGHQPQYF. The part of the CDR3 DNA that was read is TGTGCCAGCAGCTCCCCGACAGGGGGACATCAGCCG.

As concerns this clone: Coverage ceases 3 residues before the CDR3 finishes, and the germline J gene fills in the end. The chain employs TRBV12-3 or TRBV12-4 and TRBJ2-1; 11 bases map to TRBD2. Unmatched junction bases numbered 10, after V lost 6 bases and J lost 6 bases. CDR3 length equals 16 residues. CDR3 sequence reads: CASSPLRGLAANEQFF. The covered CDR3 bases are TGTGCCAGCAGCCCCTTGAGGGGACTAGCGGCCAATGAG.

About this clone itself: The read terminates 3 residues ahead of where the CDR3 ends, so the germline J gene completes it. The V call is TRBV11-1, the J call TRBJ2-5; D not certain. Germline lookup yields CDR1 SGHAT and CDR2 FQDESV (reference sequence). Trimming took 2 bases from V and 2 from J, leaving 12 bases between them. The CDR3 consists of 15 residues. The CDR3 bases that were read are TGTGCCAGCAGCTTATTCAACAGCTTACAAGAGACC. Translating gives CASSLFNSLQET. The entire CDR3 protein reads CASSLFNSLQETQYF.

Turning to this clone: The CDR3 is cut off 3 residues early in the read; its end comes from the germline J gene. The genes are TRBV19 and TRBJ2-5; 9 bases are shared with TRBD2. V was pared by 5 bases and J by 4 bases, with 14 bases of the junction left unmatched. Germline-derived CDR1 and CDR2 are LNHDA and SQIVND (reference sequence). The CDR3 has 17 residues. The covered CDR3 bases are TGTGCCAGTAGTCTCCGGCGGGGGGGGAATCAAGGAGAGACC. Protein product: CASSLRRGGNQGET. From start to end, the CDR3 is CASSLRRGGNQGETQYF.

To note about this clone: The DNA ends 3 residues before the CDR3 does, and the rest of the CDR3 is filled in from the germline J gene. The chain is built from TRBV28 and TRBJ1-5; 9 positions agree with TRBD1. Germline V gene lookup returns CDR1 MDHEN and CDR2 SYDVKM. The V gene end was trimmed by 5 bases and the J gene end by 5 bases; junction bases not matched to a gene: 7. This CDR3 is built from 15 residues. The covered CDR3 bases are TGTGCCAGCAGTAAGGAGACAGGGGGGCATCAGCCC. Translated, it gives CASSKETGGHQP. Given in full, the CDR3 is CASSKETGGHQPQHF.

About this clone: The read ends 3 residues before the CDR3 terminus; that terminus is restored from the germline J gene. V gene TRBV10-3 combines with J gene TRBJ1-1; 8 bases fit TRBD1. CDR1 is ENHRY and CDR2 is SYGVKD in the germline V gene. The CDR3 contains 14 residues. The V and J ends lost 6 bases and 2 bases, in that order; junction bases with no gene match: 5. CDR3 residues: CAISDGQGNTEAFF. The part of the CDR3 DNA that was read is TGTGCCATCAGCGACGGACAGGGCAACACTGAA.

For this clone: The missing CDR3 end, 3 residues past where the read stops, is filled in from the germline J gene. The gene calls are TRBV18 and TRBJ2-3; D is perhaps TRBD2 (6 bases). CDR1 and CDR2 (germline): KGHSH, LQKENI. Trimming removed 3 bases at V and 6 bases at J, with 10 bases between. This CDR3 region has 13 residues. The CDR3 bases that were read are TGTGCCAGCTCACCTGGCGGGGTGGATACG. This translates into CASSPGGVDT. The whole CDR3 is CASSPGGVDTQYF.

The CDR3 protein is CAWSVSANYGYTF. The DNA read from the CDR3 is TGTGCCTGGAGTGTTTCAGCGAACTATGGC. This chain links TRBV30 with TRBJ1-2, with D unclear. From the germline J gene comes the end of the CDR3, since the read stops 3 residues before it. CDR3 length equals 13 residues. The V gene lost 0 bases and the J gene lost 2 bases, with 7 bases spanning the gap. CDR1 is GTSNPN, CDR2 SVGIG, per germline (reference sequence).

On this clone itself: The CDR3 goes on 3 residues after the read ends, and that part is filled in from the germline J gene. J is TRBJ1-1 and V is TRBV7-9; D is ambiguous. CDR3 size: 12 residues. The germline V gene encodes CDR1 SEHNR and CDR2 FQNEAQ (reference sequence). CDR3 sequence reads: CASSLNSNGAFF. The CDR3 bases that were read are TGTGCCAGCAGCTTAAACAGTAATGGC.